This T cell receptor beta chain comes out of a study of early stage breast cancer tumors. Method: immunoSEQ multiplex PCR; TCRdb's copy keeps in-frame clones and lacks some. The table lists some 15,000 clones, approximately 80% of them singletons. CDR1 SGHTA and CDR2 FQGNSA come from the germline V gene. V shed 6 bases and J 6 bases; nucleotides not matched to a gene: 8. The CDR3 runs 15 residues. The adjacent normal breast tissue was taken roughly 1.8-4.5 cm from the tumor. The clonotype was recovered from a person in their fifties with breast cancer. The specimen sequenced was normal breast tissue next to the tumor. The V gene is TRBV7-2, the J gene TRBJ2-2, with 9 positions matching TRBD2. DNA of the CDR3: TGTGCCAGCAGTAGAGAGGCGGGGGGGGCCGGGGAGCTGTTTTTT. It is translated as CASSREAGGAGELFF.